The clone carrying this TCR beta chain was counted between two and nine times. This sample is part of a study of T cells in tumors after PD-1 blockade. Germline V gene data show CDR1 as PRHDT and CDR2 as FYEKMQ (reference sequence). CDR3 length: 16 amino acids. V lost 5 bases and J lost 5; bases outside the gene matches: 9. The method was immunoSEQ multiplex PCR; TCRdb's version includes in-frame clones alone and lacks a portion of them. Among more than 45,000 clones listed, around 85% were seen once. The starting material was PBMCs, obtained before anti-PD-1 therapy. This clonotype originated in a human donor with advanced basal cell or squamous cell carcinoma (not recorded which). The chain links TRBV13 to TRBJ2-5, with 12 bases matching TRBD1. This chain's CDR3 is CASSDRDRGRGETQYF. DNA for the CDR3: TGTGCCAGCAGCGACCGGGACAGGGGGCGAGGCGAGACCCAGTACTTC.